This is a list of T cell receptor beta chains from one sample in a study of persistence of HIV-infected CD4 T cells. Clones were read by immunoSEQ multiplex PCR, and TCRdb kept only the in-frame ones, dropping some. The data contain roughly 41,000 clones, approximately 88% of them seen just once; the ten biggest clones take up 1.3%. Antigen specificity for these receptors is unknown. The specimen comprised CD4+ T cells sorted from PBMCs after approximately 19-hour stimulation, sampled from a patient who received antiretroviral therapy. The receptor source for this set is an adult man with HIV who was CMV-seropositive. Both conserved end residues are part of each CDR3. D genes are given only for firm matches.

d_gene	v_gene	CDR3aa
TRBD1	TRBV5-1	CASSWTGGAGNEQFF
NA	TRBV3-1/TRBV3-2	CASSRGHGQPQHF
TRBD1	TRBV7-2	CASSPRDSPGNTIYF
TRBD2	TRBV7-3	CASSPSSGGETQYF
NA	TRBV18	CASLPSQNTEAFF
TRBD2	TRBV7-2	CASSLTGGNTYNEQFF
NA	TRBV5-1	CASSLGPMNTEAFF
TRBD2	TRBV3-1/TRBV3-2	CASSQDPIGTSRLEQYF
TRBD1	TRBV19	CASSTQGVSNQPQHF
NA	TRBV11-3	CASSSQGSTGELFF